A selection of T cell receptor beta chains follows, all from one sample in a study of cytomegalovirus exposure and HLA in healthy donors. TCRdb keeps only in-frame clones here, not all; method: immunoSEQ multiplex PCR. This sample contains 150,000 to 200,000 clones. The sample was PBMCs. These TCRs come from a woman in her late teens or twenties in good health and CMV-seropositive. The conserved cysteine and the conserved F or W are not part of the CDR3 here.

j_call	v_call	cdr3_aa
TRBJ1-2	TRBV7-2	ASSPTGVVYGYT
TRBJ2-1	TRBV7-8	ASSMDRVNEQF
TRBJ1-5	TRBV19	ASSYPPRAYSNQPQH
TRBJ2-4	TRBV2	ASSEALRGDIQY
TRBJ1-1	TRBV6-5	ASRSDSYTEAF
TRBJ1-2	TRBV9	ASSASQKGGVDYGYT
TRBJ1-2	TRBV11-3	ASSQAGTRGRGYT
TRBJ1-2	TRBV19	ASRPRDTDPYGYT
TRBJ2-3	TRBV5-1	ASSLSGGRTDTQY
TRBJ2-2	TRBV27	ASSSGEGGELF
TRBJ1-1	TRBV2	ASSDGPGGLEGAEAF
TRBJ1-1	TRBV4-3	ASSQGGRGTEAF
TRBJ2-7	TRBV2	ARGTSGRYEQY
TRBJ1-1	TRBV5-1	ASRFRQGWDTEAF
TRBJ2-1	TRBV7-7	ASSLSGGAYNEQF
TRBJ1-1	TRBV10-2	ASSPGTGLVSCTEAF
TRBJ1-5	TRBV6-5	ASTPREGQPQH
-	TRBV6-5	ASSYFRGPSEQY
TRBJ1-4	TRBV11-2	ASSLRFNEKLF
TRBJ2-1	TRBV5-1	ASNMGQADGEQF
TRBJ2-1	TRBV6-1	ASSEVGGNEQF
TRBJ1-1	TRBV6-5	ASSYQVNTEAF
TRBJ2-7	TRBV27	ASTPRTGKDEQY
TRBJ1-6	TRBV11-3	ASSSRQDNSPLH
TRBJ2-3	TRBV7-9	AGLRGPSGDTQY
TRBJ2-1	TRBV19	ASSLKTRNNEQF
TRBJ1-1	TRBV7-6	ASSLGQMNTEAF
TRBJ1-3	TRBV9	ASSLNRGPGGNTIY
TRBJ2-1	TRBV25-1	ASSRRENEQF
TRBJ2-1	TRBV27	ASSARLAGALEQF
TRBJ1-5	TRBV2	ASSGRDSYSNQPQH
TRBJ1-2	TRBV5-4	ASSFRDSGNYGYT